These 25 T cell receptor beta chains were sequenced from one sample in a study of control samples from healthy donors and cancer patients. Some clones are missing from TCRdb's copy, which holds only in-frame ones; the method was immunoSEQ multiplex PCR. The table shows about 82,000 clones, with 70% to 90% occurring only once. Sequencing used blood. These receptors were obtained from a man in his forties or fifties in good health.

With respect to this clone: Different DNA sequences within this sample yield the same CDR3. The rearrangement links TRBV11-3 to TRBJ1-1, with D possibly matching TRBD1 (5 bases). The CDR3 spans 14 residues. The germline V gene encodes CDR1 SGHNT and CDR2 YENEEA. Trimming took off 3 bases at V and 1 base at J, with 9 bases between the two ends. For the CDR3, the DNA is TGTGCCAGCAGCTTGTCAGGGCAGAACACTGAAGCTTTCTTT. As protein: CASSLSGQNTEAFF.

The V gene is TRBV29-1, the J gene TRBJ2-1; 10 bases map to TRBD2. After removal of 5 bases from V and 2 bases from J, the junction contained 3 bases not matched to a gene. The germline V gene has CDR1 SQVTM and CDR2 ANQGSEA. The CDR3 has 14 residues. Written as DNA, the CDR3 is TGCAGCGTTTTAGCGGGAGGCGCCTACAATGAGCAGTTCTTC. Its protein is CSVLAGGAYNEQFF.

The chain combines TRBV2 with TRBJ1-1; a weak D match, TRBD1 (5 bases). This CDR3 is built from 16 residues. Germline loops: CDR1 SNHLY, CDR2 FYNNEI. V was clipped by 3 bases and J by 0 bases, with 14 bases between them. The CDR3 DNA sequence: TGTGCCAGCAGTGATTTAGGGGTGGGGGTGAACACTGAAGCTTTCTTT. It is translated as CASSDLGVGVNTEAFF.

The chain has TRBV7-2 and TRBJ2-5; 10 bases match TRBD2. This CDR3 comprises 15 residues. The germline gives CDR1 SGHTA, CDR2 FQGNSA. The trim removed 6 bases at V and 2 bases at J, leaving 6 bases unmatched. In DNA form, the CDR3 reads TGTGCCAGCAGACTTAGCGGGGGGATACAAGAGACCCAGTACTTC. It translates to CASRLSGGIQETQYF.

The chain couples TRBV12-3 or TRBV12-4 to TRBJ1-5; D unresolved. Trimming pared 3 bases from V and 3 bases from J, leaving 6 bases between. The CDR3 runs 13 residues. In DNA, the CDR3 is TGTGCCAGCAGTTTCTCCCACAATCAGCCCCAGCATTTT. It encodes CASSFSHNQPQHF.

This clone was observed a few times. The CDR3 bases are TGCAGCGCTCAGAAAGGGGACAGCAATTCACCCCTCCACTTT. As protein: CSAQKGDSNSPLHF. V usage is TRBV29-1 and J usage is TRBJ1-6; 7 positions agree with TRBD1. The CDR3 covers 14 residues. With V trimmed by 7 bases and J by 7 bases, 10 bases remained unmatched. Germline V gene sequence: CDR1 SQVTM, CDR2 ANQGSEA.

The chain couples TRBV29-1 to TRBJ2-7; D remains unclear. Germline V gives CDR1 SQVTM, CDR2 ANQGSEA. The length of the CDR3 is 11 residues. Trimming shortened V by 5 bases and J by 7 bases, and 12 bases separated the two germline ends. This chain's CDR3 is CSVPWMGEQYF. The CDR3 DNA sequence: TGCAGCGTTCCTTGGATGGGGGAGCAGTACTTC.

The genes are TRBV5-1 and TRBJ2-7; 7 nucleotides agree with TRBD2. The CDR3 sequence is 16 residues long. The germline CDR1 and CDR2 sequences are SGHRS and YFSETQ. The trim removed 3 bases at V and 2 bases at J, leaving 11 bases unmatched. Here the CDR3 DNA reads TGCGCCAGCAGCTCCGTTACTAGCGCTATCACCTACGAGCAGTACTTC. Its translation: CASSSVTSAITYEQYF. Full variable domain (outside the CDR3, taken from reference TRBV5-1 and TRBJ2-7): KAGVTQTPRYLIKTRGQQVTLSCSPISGHRSVSWYQQTPGQGLQFLFEYFSETQRNKGNFPGRFSGRQFSNSRSEMNVSTLELGDSALYLCASSSVTSAITYEQYFGPGTRLTVT.

V usage is TRBV9 and J usage is TRBJ1-2; the D is unclear. The CDR3 consists of 13 residues. Germline values: CDR1 SGDLS, CDR2 YYNGEE. Trimming shortened V by 3 bases and J by 4 bases, and 10 bases separated the two germline ends. The CDR3 DNA reads TGTGCCAGCAGCGGATCAGCTGTCTATGGCTACACCTTC. The encoded protein is CASSGSAVYGYTF.

The chain couples TRBV11-2 to TRBJ2-5; maybe TRBD2 (7 bases). The CDR3 is 15 residues long. In germline, CDR1 is SGHAT, CDR2 FQNNGV. The V and J ends lost 5 bases and 5 bases respectively, with 18 bases between them. The CDR3 nucleotides are TGTGCCAGCAGCCTGCTAGCGGAGGGGGGGGAGACCCAGTACTTC. Protein sequence: CASSLLAEGGETQYF. The full variable domain, rest sourced from reference TRBV11-2 and TRBJ2-5, is EAGVAQSPRYKIIEKRQSVAFWCNPISGHATLYWYQQILGQGPKLLIQFQNNGVVDDSQLPKDRFSAERLKGVDSTLKIQPAKLEDSAVYLCASSLLAEGGETQYFGPGTRLLVL.

The chain employs TRBV3-1 (or the pseudogene TRBV3-2) and TRBJ2-5; no reliable D call. The CDR3 has 13 amino acids. The germline CDR1 and CDR2 sequences are LGHDT and YNNKEL (reference sequence). The V end lost 1 base, the J end lost 2 bases, and 5 bases lay between the germline ends. As DNA, the CDR3 is TGTGCCAGCAGCCAAGGCCAGCAAGAGACCCAGTACTTC. It translates to CASSQGQQETQYF.

The chain uses TRBV5-1 and TRBJ2-1; TRBD2 matches at 11 bases. Germline CDR1 and CDR2: SGHRS and YFSETQ. The CDR3 contains 16 residues. The ends lost 4 bases at V and 4 bases at J; junction bases unmatched: 7. The CDR3 DNA is TGCGCCAGCAGCGTGACTAGCGGGGCACTATACAATGAGCAGTTCTTC. As protein: CASSVTSGALYNEQFF.

The chain carries TRBV5-6 and TRBJ1-3; tentatively, D is TRBD1 (5 bases). CDR1 is SGHDT, CDR2 YYEEEE, per germline. Trimming took off 3 bases at V and 4 bases at J, with 17 bases between the two ends. This CDR3 spans 16 amino acids. The CDR3 DNA reads TGTGCCAGCAGCTCCTGGACCGGGACCCCCGGAAACACCATATATTTT. Its protein is CASSSWTGTPGNTIYF.

The chain has TRBV5-4 and TRBJ2-1, with D maybe TRBD2 (5 bases). With 3 bases removed from V and 7 bases from J, the gap between germline ends came to 8 bases. The CDR3 has 12 amino acids. Germline CDR1 SGHNT, CDR2 YYREEE (reference sequence). CDR3 DNA sequence: TGTGCCAGCAGCTCCATAGCGAATGAGCAGTTCTTC. Amino acid sequence: CASSSIANEQFF.

The V and J genes are TRBV2 and TRBJ1-2, with D unclear. The V gene's germline CDR1 is SNHLY and CDR2 FYNNEI. Trimming stripped 6 bases from V and 2 bases from J, with 10 bases between. This CDR3 spans 13 amino acids. CDR3 region: CASSRTENYGYTF. CDR3 sequence (DNA): TGTGCCAGCAGCAGGACGGAAAACTATGGCTACACCTTC.

The chain recombines TRBV10-3 with TRBJ2-3, with D perhaps being TRBD1 or TRBD2 (6 bases each). This CDR3 comprises 15 residues. The V and J ends lost 0 bases and 5 bases respectively, with 12 bases between them. Looked up from germline, CDR1 is ENHRY and CDR2 is SYGVKD. DNA of the CDR3: TGTGCCATCAGTGAGTCGCCGGGGGCGGGAGATACGCAGTATTTT. Its translation: CAISESPGAGDTQYF.

CDR3 residues: CASSRVGAYEQYF. DNA of the CDR3: TGTGCCAGCAGCAGGGTGGGAGCCTACGAGCAGTACTTC. The J gene is TRBJ2-7, the V gene TRBV9; a possible D gene is TRBD2 (5 bases). Deletions cut 4 bases from V and 2 bases from J, with 10 bases between. The CDR3 loop spans 13 amino acids. Germline CDR1 reads SGDLS; CDR2 reads YYNGEE.

The rearrangement links TRBV7-2 to TRBJ2-3; D not certain. The germline V gene has CDR1 SGHTA and CDR2 FQGNSA. V was shortened by 5 bases and J by 6 bases, with 6 bases between the two germline ends. The CDR3 has 11 residues. CDR3 sequence reads: CASSPADTQYF. The CDR3 nucleotides are TGTGCCAGCAGCCCCGCGGATACGCAGTATTTT.

The chain carries TRBV6-4 and TRBJ2-3; 7 bases line up with TRBD2. Germline V gives CDR1 MRHNA, CDR2 SNTAGT. Trimming took 3 bases from V and 4 from J; bases not matched to a gene: 4. The CDR3 has 14 amino acids. The CDR3 spells CASSEHRGADTQYF. The CDR3 bases are TGTGCCAGCAGTGAACATCGGGGGGCAGATACGCAGTATTTT.

This clone was detected once. The chain uses TRBV11-3 and TRBJ2-1; no reliable D call. V gave up 4 bases and J gave up 1 base, with 11 bases separating them. Germline CDR1 and CDR2: SGHNT and YENEEA. CDR3 length equals 15 residues. CDR3 DNA: TGTGCCAGCAGCTGGAAGACTGGGTCCTACAATGAGCAGTTCTTC. It translates to CASSWKTGSYNEQFF.

The chain carries TRBV25-1 and TRBJ1-2, with D possibly being TRBD1 (6 bases). The germline V gene encodes CDR1 MGHDK and CDR2 SYGVNS. The CDR3 length is 16 residues. Trimming shortened V by 4 bases and J by 7 bases, and 22 bases separated the two germline ends. CDR3 nucleotide sequence: TGTGCCAGCAGTGGACGTTTACCACAGGGCGGCATTGGCTACACCTTC. Translation: CASSGRLPQGGIGYTF.

The chain employs TRBV5-6 and TRBJ1-3; D is perhaps TRBD1 (6 bases). V lost 0 bases to trimming and J lost 6 bases, with 13 bases between them. Germline V gene sequence: CDR1 SGHDT, CDR2 YYEEEE. The CDR3 loop spans 15 amino acids. The DNA for the CDR3 is TGTGCCAGCAGCTTGGAGGCAGGGGCGTCAAACACCATATATTTT. Translating it yields CASSLEAGASNTIYF.

V gene TRBV24-1 combines with J gene TRBJ2-1; D unresolved. The CDR3 has 15 residues. The ends were cut back, 4 bases at V and 5 bases at J, with 14 bases in the middle. From germline, CDR1 is KGHDR and CDR2 SFDVKD. The CDR3 sequence is CATSEGQNFNNEQFF. The DNA for the CDR3 is TGTGCCACCAGTGAAGGGCAGAATTTTAACAATGAGCAGTTCTTC.

This sequence joins TRBV3-1 (or the pseudogene TRBV3-2) and TRBJ1-2, with D possibly TRBD1 on 5 matching bases. The CDR3 is made up of 14 amino acids. The germline V gene has CDR1 LGHDT and CDR2 YNNKEL (reference sequence). Trimming pared 3 bases from V and 2 bases from J, leaving 10 bases between. The CDR3 is CASSHEGPNYGYTF. CDR3 sequence (DNA): TGTGCCAGCAGCCACGAGGGACCCAACTATGGCTACACCTTC.

This sequence joins TRBV7-2 and TRBJ2-5; 12 bases match TRBD2. The CDR3 extends over 18 amino acids. Per germline, CDR1 SGHTA and CDR2 FQGNSA. With 4 bases clipped from V and 0 bases from J, the junction kept 9 bases outside the gene matches. The CDR3 DNA reads TGTGCCAGCAGCTATCGAGGACTAGCGGGGTGGTACCAAGAGACCCAGTACTTC. This encodes CASSYRGLAGWYQETQYF.